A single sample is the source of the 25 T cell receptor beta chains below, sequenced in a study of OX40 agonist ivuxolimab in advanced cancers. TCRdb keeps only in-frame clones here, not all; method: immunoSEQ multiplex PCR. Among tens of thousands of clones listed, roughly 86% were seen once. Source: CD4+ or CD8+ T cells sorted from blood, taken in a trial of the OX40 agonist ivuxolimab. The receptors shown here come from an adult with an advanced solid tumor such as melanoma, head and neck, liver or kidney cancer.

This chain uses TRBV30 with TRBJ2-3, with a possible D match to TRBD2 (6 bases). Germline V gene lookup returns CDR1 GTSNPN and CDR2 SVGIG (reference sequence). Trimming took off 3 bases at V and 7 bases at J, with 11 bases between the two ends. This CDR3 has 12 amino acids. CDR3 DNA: TGTGCCTGGAGCCTACTAGCTAATACGCAGTATTTT. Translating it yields CAWSLLANTQYF.

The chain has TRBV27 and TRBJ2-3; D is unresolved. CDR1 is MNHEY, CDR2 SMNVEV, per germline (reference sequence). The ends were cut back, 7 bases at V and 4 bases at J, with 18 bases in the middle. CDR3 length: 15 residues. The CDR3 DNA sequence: TGTGCCAGCACCAAAGGGAAGGTTTTCGCAGATACGCAGTATTTT. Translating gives CASTKGKVFADTQYF.

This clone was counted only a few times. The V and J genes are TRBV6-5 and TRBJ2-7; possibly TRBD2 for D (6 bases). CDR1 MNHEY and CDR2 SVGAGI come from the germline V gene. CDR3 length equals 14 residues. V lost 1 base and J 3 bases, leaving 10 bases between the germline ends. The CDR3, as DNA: TGTGCCAGCAGTTACTATCCTAGCGACTACGAGCAGTACTTC. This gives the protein CASSYYPSDYEQYF.

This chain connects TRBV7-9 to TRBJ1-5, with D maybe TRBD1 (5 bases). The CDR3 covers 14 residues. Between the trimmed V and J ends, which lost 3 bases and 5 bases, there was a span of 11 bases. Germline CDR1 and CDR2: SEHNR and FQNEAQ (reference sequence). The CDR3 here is CASSLIGTDQPQHF. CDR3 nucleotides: TGTGCCAGCAGCTTGATTGGGACGGATCAGCCCCAGCATTTT.

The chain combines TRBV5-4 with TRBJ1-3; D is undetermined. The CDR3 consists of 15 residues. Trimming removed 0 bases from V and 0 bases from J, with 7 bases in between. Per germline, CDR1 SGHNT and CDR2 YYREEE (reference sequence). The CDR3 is CASSLAQTSGNTIYF. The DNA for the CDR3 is TGTGCCAGCAGCTTGGCCCAGACCTCTGGAAACACCATATATTTT.

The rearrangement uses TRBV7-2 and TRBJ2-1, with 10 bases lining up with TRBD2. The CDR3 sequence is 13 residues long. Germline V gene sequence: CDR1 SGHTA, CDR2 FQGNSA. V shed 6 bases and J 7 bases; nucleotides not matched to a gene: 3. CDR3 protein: CASRLAGVNEQFF. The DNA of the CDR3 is TGTGCCAGCAGGCTAGCGGGAGTAAATGAGCAGTTCTTC.

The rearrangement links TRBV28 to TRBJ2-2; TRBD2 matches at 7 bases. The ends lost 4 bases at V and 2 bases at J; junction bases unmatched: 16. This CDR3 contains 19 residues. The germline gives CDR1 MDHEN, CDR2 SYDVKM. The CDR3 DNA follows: TGTGCCAGCAGTTCGGGAGGATCAATAATGCAACGAAACACCGGGGAGCTGTTTTTT. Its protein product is CASSSGGSIMQRNTGELFF.

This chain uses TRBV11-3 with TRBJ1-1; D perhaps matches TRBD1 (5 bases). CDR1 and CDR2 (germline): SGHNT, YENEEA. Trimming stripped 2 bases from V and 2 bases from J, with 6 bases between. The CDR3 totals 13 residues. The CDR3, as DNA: TGTGCCAGCAGCTTAAGGGACAACACTGAAGCTTTCTTT. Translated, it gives CASSLRDNTEAFF.

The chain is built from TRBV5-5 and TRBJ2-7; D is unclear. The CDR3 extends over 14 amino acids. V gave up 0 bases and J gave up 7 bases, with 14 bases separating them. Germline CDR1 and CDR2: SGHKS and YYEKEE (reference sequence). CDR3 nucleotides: TGTGCCAGCAGCTTGGTTACAGACTTAGAAGAGCAGTACTTC. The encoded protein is CASSLVTDLEEQYF.

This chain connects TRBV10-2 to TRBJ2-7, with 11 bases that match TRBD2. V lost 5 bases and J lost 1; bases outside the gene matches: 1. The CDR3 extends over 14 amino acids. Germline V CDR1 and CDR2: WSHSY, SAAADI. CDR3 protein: CASSRLAGSYEQYF. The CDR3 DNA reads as TGCGCCAGCAGTAGACTAGCGGGGTCCTACGAGCAGTACTTC.

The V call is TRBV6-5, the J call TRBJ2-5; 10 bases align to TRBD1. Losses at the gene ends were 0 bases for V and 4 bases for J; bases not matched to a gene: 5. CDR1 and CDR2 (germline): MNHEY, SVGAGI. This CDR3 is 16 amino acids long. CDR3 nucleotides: TGTGCCAGCAGTTACTCTGCTCGGACAGGGGGAGAGACCCAGTACTTC. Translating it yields CASSYSARTGGETQYF.

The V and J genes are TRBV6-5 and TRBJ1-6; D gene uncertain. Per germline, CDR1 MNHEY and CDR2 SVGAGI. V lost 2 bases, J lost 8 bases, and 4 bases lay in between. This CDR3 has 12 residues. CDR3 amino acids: CASSYKDSPLHF. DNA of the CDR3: TGTGCCAGCAGTTACAAGGATTCACCCCTCCACTTT.

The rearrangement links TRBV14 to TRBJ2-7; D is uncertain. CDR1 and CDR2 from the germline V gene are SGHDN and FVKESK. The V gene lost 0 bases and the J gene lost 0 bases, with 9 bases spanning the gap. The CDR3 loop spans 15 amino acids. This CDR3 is CASSQEWGSSYEQYF. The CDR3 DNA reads TGTGCCAGCAGCCAAGAATGGGGTAGCTCCTACGAGCAGTACTTC.

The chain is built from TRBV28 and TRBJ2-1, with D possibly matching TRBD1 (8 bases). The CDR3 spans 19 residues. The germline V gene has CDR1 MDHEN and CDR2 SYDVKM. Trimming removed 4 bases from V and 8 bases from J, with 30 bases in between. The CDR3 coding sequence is TGTGCCAGCAGTTCCCGCGGGAGACAGGCAGGGGACAGGCGGGATGAGCAGTTCTTC. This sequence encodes CASSSRGRQAGDRRDEQFF.

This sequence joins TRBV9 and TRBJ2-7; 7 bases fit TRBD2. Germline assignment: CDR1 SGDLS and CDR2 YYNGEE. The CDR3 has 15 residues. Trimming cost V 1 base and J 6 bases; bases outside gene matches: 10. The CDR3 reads CASSVMSSGISEQYF. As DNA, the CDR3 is TGTGCCAGCAGCGTAATGTCGAGCGGGATTTCCGAGCAGTACTTC.

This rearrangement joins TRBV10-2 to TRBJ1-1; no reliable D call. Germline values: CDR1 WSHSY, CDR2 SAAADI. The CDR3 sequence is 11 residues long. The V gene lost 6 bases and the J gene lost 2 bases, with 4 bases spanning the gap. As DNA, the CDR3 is TGCGCCAGCAGGGACAACACTGAAGCTTTCTTT. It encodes CASRDNTEAFF.

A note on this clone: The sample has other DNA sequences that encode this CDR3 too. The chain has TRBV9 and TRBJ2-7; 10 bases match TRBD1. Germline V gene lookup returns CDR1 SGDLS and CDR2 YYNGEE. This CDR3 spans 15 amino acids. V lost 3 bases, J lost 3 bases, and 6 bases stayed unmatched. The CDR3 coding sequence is TGTGCCAGCAGCGCAGGGACAGGGGATGTCTACGAGCAGTACTTC. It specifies CASSAGTGDVYEQYF.

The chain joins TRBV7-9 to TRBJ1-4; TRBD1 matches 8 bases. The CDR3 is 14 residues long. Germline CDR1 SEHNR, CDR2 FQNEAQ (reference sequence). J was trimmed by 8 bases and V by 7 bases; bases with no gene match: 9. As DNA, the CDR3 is TGTGCCAGCACCTCGACAGGGGATCGAGAAAAACTGTTTTTT. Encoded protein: CASTSTGDREKLFF.

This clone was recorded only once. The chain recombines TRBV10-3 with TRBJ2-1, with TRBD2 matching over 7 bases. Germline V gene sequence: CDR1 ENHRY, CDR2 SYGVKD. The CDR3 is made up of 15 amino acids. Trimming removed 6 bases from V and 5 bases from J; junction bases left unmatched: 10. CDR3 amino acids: CAIRGMAGADNEQFF. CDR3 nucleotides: TGTGCCATCAGGGGTATGGCGGGAGCCGACAATGAGCAGTTCTTC.

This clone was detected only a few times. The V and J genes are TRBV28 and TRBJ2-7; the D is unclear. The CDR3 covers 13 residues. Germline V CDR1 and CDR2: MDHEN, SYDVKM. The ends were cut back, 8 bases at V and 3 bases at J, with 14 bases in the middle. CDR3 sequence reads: CASLAPPNYEQYF. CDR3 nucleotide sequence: TGTGCCAGCCTCGCTCCCCCAAACTACGAGCAGTACTTC.

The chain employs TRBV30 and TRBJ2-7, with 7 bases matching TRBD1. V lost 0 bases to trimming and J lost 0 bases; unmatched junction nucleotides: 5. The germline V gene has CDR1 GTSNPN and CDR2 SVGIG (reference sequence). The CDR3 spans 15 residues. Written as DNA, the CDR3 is TGTGCCTGGAGTGTACCGGACAGGTCCTCCTACGAGCAGTACTTC. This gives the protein CAWSVPDRSSYEQYF.

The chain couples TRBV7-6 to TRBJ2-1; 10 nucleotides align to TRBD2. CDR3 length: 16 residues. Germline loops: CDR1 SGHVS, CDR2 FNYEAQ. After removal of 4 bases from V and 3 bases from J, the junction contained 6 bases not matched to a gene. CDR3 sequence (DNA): TGTGCCAGCAGCTCCGTAGCGGGAGGTAACTACAATGAGCAGTTCTTC. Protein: CASSSVAGGNYNEQFF.

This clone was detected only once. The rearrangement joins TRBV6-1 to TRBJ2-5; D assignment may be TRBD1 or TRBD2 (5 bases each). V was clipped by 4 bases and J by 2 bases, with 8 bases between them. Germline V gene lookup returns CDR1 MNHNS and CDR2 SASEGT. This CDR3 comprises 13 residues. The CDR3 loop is CASSGGKQETQYF. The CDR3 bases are TGTGCCAGCAGTGGGGGGAAACAAGAGACCCAGTACTTC.

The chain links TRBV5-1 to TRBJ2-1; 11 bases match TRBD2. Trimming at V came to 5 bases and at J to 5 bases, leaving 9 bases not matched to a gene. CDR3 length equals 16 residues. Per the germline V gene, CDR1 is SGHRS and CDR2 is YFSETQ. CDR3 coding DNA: TGCGCCAGCAGAGATCTAGCGGGAGGATGGAACAATGAGCAGTTCTTC. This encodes CASRDLAGGWNNEQFF.

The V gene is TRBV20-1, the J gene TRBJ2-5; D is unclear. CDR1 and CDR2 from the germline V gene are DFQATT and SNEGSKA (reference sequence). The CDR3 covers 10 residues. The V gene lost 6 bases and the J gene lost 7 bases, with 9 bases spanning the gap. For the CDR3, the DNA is TGCAGTGCCGAGAAGGGGACCCAGTACTTC. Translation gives CSAEKGTQYF.